Sequencing of this TCR beta chain was carried out in a study of cytomegalovirus exposure and HLA in healthy donors (dated by TCRdb to the late 2010s). Regarding the complete study: An earlier analysis of roughly 630 of the donors reported roughly 300 Gb of sequence data and 117 million unique TCR beta sequences from about 180 million T cells. Roughly five DR-DQ haplotypes were treated as single units for association and clustering because of strong linkage in the cohort. Among the roughly 390 genotyped donors, around 81% belonged to the genetic ancestry cluster associated with self-reported Caucasian donors. Every discovery cohort repertoire had been produced on one sequencing platform. The study combined high-throughput TCR immunosequencing, statistical association of individual TCRs with disease status, and machine learning to predict cytomegalovirus infection status. Rather than using new phenotypic data, the later analysis identified candidate immune exposures from TCR beta sequences and from how often those sequences occurred across donors. The number of typed donors differed by locus: 629-630 for A, B, C, DRB1 and DQB1; 500 to 550 for DQA1; 606 for DPA1; and 400 to 480 for DPB1. A later analysis re-examined previously published TCR beta repertoires from more than 650 donors and added high-resolution HLA genotyping to investigate patterns of TCR occurrence. Donor age, sex, ethnicity and CMV serostatus were compiled together with the repertoire data. An early release that covered some 640 HLA-typed donors contained approximately 300 gigabases of sequencing data and 85 million to 100 million unique TCR sequences. The study profiled the T cell repertoires of hundreds of subjects by immunosequencing and related them to cytomegalovirus serostatus. A separate validation cohort of approximately 120 different subjects was used in addition to the 666-subject first cohort. HLA typing included class I and class II loci at four-digit resolution. To decide whether each TCR beta V gene segment behaved as functional or pseudogenic, an earlier analysis of some 570 of the donors relied on high-throughput TCR beta sequencing. On average, roughly 250,000 unique TCR beta nucleotide sequences were sequenced per donor among a few hundred genotyped donors of the cohort, with roughly 18% of those sequences being non-productive. The aim of the study was to test whether cataloging public T cell receptors could identify signatures of past pathogen exposure. In a later genetic analysis, genome-wide SNP genotypes for about three fifths of the roughly 670 donors were used, and that subset was treated as a discovery cohort. Findings and caveats that apply to the study as a whole: The study listed 150 to 200 TCR beta chains as associated with cytomegalovirus. Several of the top co-occurrence clusters appeared to be linked to parvovirus B19, influenza, CMV and Epstein-Barr virus, according to a later analysis. In vitro tests confirmed that a few of the cytomegalovirus-associated TCR beta chains recognize cytomegalovirus antigens. When HLA alleles, especially DR and DQ, strongly co-occurred, attributing TCR associations to individual alleles was difficult. Because HLA typing was unavailable for some donors at each locus, only the typed subset was used in association tests. Specific HLA alleles were associated with roughly 17,000 TCR beta sequences at a false discovery rate of 0.05 in a later analysis. A later genetic analysis reported fewer N-insertions in productive TCRs among donors in an Asian-associated ancestry cluster than the 666-donor mean. In an earlier analysis of around 600 of the donors, most TCR beta V segments appeared in productive rearrangements about 90% or about 30% of the time, broadly matching IMGT annotations. Because counts were too low, about 18 rarely observed V segments, including chromosome 9 orphons, were left out of the earlier analysis of some 600 of the donors. A further reported finding was that TCR beta sequences accurately predicted the HLA-A and HLA-B alleles for most subjects in the first cohort. Correlated functional status among segregating V segments might be attributable to linkage disequilibrium, but an unknown experimental factor could not be ruled out. Most CMV-associated TCR beta chains appeared to be HLA-restricted in a later analysis, and the HLA associations seemed to be driven largely by CMV exposure. Cytomegalovirus status was reported to be diagnosed by the classifier with high specificity and sensitivity in both the original and validation cohorts. According to a later analysis, TCR association rates differed among HLA loci, with DRB1 alleles showing the most associated TCRs and HLA-C alleles showing the fewest. According to the authors, the approach could potentially be generalized to other disease states and immunological phenotypes. Only TCR beta chains were sequenced in this cohort, and the absence of alpha or paired-chain data limited detectable features. Sequencing depth was assumed to be roughly uniform across donors in the presence/absence analyses, though that assumption may not hold. While some public TCRs were present in many individuals, most TCR sequences turned up only very rarely across donors. The 87-base-pair reads could not distinguish some IMGT-functional V segments, including TRBV6-2 and TRBV6-3, so those segments were excluded. Immune exposure information for the cohort was limited to CMV serostatus. The sequencing pipeline was judged likely to have produced a cluster of highly shared sequence variants as a technical artifact. In a later analysis, HLA-associated TCR beta chains were found to be more clonally expanded and to have lower generation probabilities than equally common non-associated chains. A later genetic analysis associated a missense DCLRE1C variant with V-gene and J-gene trimming of TCR beta chains, and an independent cohort replicated the association.

Turning to this clone: No antigen is known for it. The sample holds no much larger clone one base away, and base qualities are not on file.

The cohort was made up of approximately 670 healthy bone marrow donors. All cohort members were sampled while nominally healthy, although unrecorded immune exposures were likely present. The donor was CMV seropositive and was included in the group of some 290 seropositive cohort members. Every donor gave a peripheral blood sample, and the peripheral blood mononuclear cells from that sample were used for TCR beta sequencing. Genomic DNA was extracted from the blood cell samples with the Qiagen DNeasy Blood Extraction Kit. V is pruned by 0 bases and J by 5 bases, leaving 13 bases of the junction without a gene match. Looking up the germline V gene yields CDR1 MGHRA and CDR2 YSYEKL. Including the terminal cysteine and phenylalanine, the CDR3 comprises 18 residues. The DNA shown is the 54-base CDR3, in frame from base 1. Libraries were constructed by the immunoSEQ multiplex PCR assay. For the multiplex PCR, a mixture combining 60 forward primers for TCR Vbeta segments and 13 reverse primers for TCR Jbeta segments was used. The CDR3 region of rearranged TCR beta genes was amplified from genomic DNA by a multiplex PCR assay. The Illumina HiSeq System was used to sequence the amplified TCR beta libraries as 87-base-pair reads. Per the authors' processing: Across the 666 repertoires, a later analysis counted around 80 million unique TCR beta chains, around 11 million of which were shared by at least two donors. A nearest-neighbor algorithm error-corrected the raw reads and collapsed the reads into unique sequences, merging closely related sequences to remove PCR and sequencing errors. V, D and J gene segments were assigned by aligning CDR3 sequences to IMGT reference sequences. For a sequence to be retained, a match of at least six nucleotides to both a V gene segment and a J gene segment was required. A rearrangement was called productive if the CDR3 had no stop codons and remained in frame with V and J, and every other rearrangement was called non-productive. Following IMGT convention, CDR3 was defined as the stretch from the second conserved V-encoded cysteine to the conserved J-encoded phenylalanine. The earlier analysis of some 550 of the donors excluded any sequence lacking an unambiguous match to a single V gene segment. An earlier analysis of a few hundred of the donors called V segments functional above 56.7% productive rearrangements and segregating when the between-donor standard deviation exceeded 5%. A statistical classification framework was built for diagnosing cytomegalovirus status from the catalog of TCR beta chain sequences. In a later analysis, TCR nucleotide sequences were compared against IMGT/GENE-DB human TR gene sequences so that V and J genes could be assigned. Using the TCRdist pipeline, a later analysis assigned CDR3 sequences along with most-parsimonious VDJ recombination scenarios. In a later analysis, every TCR beta chain was defined by the combination of its CDR3 amino acid sequence and its V-gene family, and reads without a unique V-gene family were dropped. A later analysis removed 550 to 700 highly shared, low-generation-probability nucleotide sequences to deal with suspected cross-contamination and a sequencing artifact. A later analysis calculated a clonal expansion index for each public chain from normalized within-repertoire ranks of inferred template counts. Generation probabilities in a later analysis came from a VDJ recombination model fitted to out-of-frame rearrangements, and those results were checked against IGoR. A later analysis scored TCR-TCR, TCR-HLA and TCR-CMV co-occurrence with hypergeometric tests, applying a repertoire-size bias correction to TCR pairs. False discovery rates were estimated in a later analysis by permuting HLA or CMV assignments 20 times. In a later analysis, co-occurring TCRs were grouped using DBSCAN, and TCRdist sequence similarity was added for clustering within HLA-allele-positive subsets. Co-occurrence clustering excluded repertoires with fewer than 30,000 or more than 120,000 public chains, plus five with anomalous nucleotide sharing. Here the immuneACCESS table is served through TCRdb, limited to in-frame sequences with V and J called. Missing clones are a known gap in these copies; in checked studies unresolved V genes cover under half, and the rest lacks a known reason. The D gene and trimming were derived from the DNA, and the V and J assignments and clone size from that table. The sample has approximately 130,000 clones on record, roughly 85% of them singletons. The ten largest make up about 7% of the sample.

This chain joins TRBV4-1 to TRBJ1-3, with 7 bases in between that match TRBD1. Sequencing used PBMCs. The origin of this receptor is a woman aged 25 to 39 in good health and CMV-seropositive. The nucleotide sequence is TGCGCCAGCAGCCAAGATGAGGCCCGTGACAGGGAGAGAAACACCATATATTTT. This is translated as CASSQDEARDRERNTIYF.